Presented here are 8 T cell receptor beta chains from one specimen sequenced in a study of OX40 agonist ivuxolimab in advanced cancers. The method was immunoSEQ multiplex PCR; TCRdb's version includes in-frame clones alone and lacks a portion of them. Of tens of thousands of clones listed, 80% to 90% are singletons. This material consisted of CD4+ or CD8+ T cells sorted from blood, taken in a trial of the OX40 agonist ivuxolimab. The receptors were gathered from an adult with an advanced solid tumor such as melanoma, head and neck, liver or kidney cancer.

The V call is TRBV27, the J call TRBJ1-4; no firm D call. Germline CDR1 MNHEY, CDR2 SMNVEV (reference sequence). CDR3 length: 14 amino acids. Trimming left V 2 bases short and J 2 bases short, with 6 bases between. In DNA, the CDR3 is TGTGCCAGCAGTTTACTGGGGACTAATGAAAAACTGTTTTTT. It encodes CASSLLGTNEKLFF.

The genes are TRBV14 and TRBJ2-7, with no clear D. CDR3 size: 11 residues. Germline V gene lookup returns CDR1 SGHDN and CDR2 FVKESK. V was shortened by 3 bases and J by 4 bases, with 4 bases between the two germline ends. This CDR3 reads CASSQGYEQYF. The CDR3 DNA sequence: TGTGCCAGCAGCCAGGGTTACGAGCAGTACTTC.

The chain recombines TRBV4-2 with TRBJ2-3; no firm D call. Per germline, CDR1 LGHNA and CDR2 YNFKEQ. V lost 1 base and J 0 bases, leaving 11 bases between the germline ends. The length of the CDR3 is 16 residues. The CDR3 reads CASSQAQDWSTDTQYF. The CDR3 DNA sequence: TGTGCCAGCAGCCAAGCCCAAGACTGGAGCACAGATACGCAGTATTTT.

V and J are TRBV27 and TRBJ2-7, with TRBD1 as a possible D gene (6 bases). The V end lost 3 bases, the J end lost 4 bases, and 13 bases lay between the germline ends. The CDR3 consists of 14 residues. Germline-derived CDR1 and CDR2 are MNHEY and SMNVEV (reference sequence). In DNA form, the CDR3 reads TGTGCCAGCAGTTTGTCCGGGACAAAGTACGAGCAGTACTTC. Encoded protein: CASSLSGTKYEQYF.

CDR3 sequence (DNA): TGTGCCAGCAGCTTAGGGACAGGGGCTTTCTTT. It yields the protein CASSLGTGAFF. The chain couples TRBV5-6 to TRBJ1-1; 9 bases fit TRBD1. Germline CDR1 SGHDT, CDR2 YYEEEE. Losses at the gene ends were 2 bases for V and 11 bases for J; bases not matched to a gene: 1. CDR3 length: 11 amino acids.

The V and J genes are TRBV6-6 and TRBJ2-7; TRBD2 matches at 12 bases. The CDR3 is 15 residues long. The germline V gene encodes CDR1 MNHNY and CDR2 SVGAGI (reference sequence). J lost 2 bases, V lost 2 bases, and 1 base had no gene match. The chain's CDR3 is CASSYLAGGPYEQYF. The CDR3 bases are TGTGCCAGCAGTTACCTAGCGGGGGGGCCCTACGAGCAGTACTTC.

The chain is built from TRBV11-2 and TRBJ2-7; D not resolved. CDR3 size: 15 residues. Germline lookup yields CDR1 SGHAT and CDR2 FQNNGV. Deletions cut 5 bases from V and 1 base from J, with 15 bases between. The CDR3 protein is CASSLPSGSSYEQYF. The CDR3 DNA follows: TGTGCCAGCAGCCTCCCCTCGGGCAGTTCCTACGAGCAGTACTTC. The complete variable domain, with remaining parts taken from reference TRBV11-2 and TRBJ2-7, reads EAGVAQSPRYKIIEKRQSVAFWCNPISGHATLYWYQQILGQGPKLLIQFQNNGVVDDSQLPKDRFSAERLKGVDSTLKIQPAKLEDSAVYLCASSLPSGSSYEQYFGPGTRLTVT.

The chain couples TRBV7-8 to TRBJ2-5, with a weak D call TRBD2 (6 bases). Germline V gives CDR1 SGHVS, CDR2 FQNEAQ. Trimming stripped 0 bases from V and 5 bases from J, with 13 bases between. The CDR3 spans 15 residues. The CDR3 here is CASSLAQGGRETQYF. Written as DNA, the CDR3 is TGTGCCAGCAGCTTAGCTCAGGGTGGGAGGGAGACCCAGTACTTC.